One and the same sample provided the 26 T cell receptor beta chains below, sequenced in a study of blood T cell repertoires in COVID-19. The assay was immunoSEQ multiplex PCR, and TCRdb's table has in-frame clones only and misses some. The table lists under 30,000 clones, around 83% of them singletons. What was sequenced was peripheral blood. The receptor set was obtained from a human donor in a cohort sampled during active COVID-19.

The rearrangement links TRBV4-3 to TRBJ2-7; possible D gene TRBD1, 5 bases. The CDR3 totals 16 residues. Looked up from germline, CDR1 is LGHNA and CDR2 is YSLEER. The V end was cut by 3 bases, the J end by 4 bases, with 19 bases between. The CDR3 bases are TGCGCCAGCAGCCACAACTTAGGGGCCGAACAATACGAGCAGTACTTC. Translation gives CASSHNLGAEQYEQYF.

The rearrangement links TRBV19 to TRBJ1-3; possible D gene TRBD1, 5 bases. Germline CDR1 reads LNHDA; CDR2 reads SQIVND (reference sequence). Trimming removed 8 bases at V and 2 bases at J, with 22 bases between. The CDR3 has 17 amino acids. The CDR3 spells CASFGPPDRITGNTIYF. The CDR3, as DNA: TGTGCCAGTTTTGGCCCACCCGACAGAATAACTGGAAACACCATATATTTT. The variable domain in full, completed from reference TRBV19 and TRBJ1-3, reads DGGITQSPKYLFRKEGQNVTLSCEQNLNHDAMYWYRQDPGQGLRLIYYSQIVNDFQKGDIAEGYSVSREKKESFPLTVTSAQKNPTAFYLCASFGPPDRITGNTIYFGEGSWLTVV.

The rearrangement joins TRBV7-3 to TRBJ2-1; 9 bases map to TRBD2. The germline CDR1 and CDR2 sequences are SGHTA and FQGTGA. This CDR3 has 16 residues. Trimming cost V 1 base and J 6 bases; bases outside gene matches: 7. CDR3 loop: CASSLIWREGRNEQFF. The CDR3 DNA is TGTGCCAGCAGCTTAATTTGGCGGGAGGGCCGCAATGAGCAGTTCTTC. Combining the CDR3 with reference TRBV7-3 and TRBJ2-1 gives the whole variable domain GAGVSQTPSNKVTEKGKYVELRCDPISGHTALYWYRQSLGQGPEFLIYFQGTGAADDSGLPNDRFFAVRPEGSVSTLKIQRTERGDSAVYLCASSLIWREGRNEQFFGPGTRLTVL.

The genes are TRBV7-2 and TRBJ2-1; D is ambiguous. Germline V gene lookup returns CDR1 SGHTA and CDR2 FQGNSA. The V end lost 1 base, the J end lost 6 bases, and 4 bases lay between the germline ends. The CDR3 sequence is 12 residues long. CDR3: CASSLDSNEQFF. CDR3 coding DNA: TGTGCCAGCAGCTTAGACAGCAATGAGCAGTTCTTC.

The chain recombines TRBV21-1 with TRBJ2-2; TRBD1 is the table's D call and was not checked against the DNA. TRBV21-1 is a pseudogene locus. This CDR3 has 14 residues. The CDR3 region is CASSKWDRAVELFF. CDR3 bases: TGTGCCAGCAGCAAATGGGACAGGGCTGTGGAGCTGTTTTTT.

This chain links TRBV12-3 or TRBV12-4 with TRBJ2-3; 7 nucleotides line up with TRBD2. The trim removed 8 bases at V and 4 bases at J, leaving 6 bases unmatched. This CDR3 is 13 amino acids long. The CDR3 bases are TGTGCCAGCGGGACTACCGGGGCAGATACGCAGTATTTT. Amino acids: CASGTTGADTQYF.

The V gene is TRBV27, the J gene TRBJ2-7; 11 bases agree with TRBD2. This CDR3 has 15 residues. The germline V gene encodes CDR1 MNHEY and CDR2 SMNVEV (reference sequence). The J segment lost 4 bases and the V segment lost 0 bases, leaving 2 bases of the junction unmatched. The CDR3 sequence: CASSLSSGREYEQYF. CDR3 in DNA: TGTGCCAGCAGTTTATCTAGCGGGAGGGAGTACGAGCAGTACTTC.

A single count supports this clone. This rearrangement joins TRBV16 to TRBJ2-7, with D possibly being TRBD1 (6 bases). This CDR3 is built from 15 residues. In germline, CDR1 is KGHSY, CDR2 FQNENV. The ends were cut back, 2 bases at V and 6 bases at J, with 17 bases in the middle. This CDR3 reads CASSQGQSTSGEQYF. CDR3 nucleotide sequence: TGTGCCAGCAGCCAAGGACAGTCGACGAGCGGCGAGCAGTACTTC.

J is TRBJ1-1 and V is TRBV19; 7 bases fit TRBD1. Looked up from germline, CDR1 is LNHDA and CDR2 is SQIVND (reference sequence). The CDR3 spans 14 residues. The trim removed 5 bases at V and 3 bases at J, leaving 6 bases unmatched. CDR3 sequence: CASSFQGEDTEAFF. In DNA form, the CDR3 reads TGTGCCAGTAGTTTCCAGGGGGAAGACACTGAAGCTTTCTTT.

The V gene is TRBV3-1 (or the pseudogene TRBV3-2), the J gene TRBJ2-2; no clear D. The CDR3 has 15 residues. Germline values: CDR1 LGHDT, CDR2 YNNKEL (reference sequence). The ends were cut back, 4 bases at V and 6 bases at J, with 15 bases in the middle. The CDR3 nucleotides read TGTGCCAGCAGCCCCTTGACTGGTACCTCCGGGGAGCTGTTTTTT. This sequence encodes CASSPLTGTSGELFF.

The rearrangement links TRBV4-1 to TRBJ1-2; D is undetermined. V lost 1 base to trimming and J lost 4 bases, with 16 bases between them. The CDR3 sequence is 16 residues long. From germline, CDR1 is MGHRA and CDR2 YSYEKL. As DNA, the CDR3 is TGCGCCAGCAGCCAAGTCGCACAGTCGGCTTCCTATGGCTACACCTTC. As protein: CASSQVAQSASYGYTF.

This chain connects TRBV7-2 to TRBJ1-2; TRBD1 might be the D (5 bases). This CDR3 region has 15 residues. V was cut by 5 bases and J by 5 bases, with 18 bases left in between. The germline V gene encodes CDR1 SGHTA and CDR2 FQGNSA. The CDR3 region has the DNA TGTGCCAGCAGCCCTGGCCGGGGGGGAGGTTATGGCTACACCTTC. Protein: CASSPGRGGGYGYTF. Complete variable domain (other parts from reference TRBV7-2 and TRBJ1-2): GAGVSQSPSNKVTEKGKDVELRCDPISGHTALYWYRQSLGQGLEFLIYFQGNSAPDKSGLPSDRFSAERTGGSVSTLTIQRTQQEDSAVYLCASSPGRGGGYGYTFGSGTRLTVV.

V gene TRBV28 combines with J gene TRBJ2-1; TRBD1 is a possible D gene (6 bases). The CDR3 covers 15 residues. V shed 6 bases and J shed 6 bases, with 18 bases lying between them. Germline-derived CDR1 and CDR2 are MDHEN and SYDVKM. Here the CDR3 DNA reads TGTGCCAGCAGCCACGGACAGTTACCACCCAATGAGCAGTTCTTC. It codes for CASSHGQLPPNEQFF. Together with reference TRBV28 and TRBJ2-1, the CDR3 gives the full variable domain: DVKVTQSSRYLVKRTGEKVFLECVQDMDHENMFWYRQDPGLGLRLIYFSYDVKMKEKGDIPEGYSVSREKKERFSLILESASTNQTSMYLCASSHGQLPPNEQFFGPGTRLTVL.

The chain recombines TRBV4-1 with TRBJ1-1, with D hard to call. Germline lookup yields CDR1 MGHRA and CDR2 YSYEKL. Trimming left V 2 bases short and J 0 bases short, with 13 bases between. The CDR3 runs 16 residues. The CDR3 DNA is TGCGCCAGCAGCCAAAAGGACGGGATGCTGAACACTGAAGCTTTCTTT. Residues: CASSQKDGMLNTEAFF.

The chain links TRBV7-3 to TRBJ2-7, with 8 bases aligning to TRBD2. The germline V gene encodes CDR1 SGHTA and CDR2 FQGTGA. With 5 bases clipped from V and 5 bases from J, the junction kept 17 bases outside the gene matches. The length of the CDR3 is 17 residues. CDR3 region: CASSPFGGAGGSDEQYF. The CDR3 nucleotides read TGTGCCAGCAGCCCTTTTGGGGGGGCGGGAGGATCCGACGAGCAGTACTTC.

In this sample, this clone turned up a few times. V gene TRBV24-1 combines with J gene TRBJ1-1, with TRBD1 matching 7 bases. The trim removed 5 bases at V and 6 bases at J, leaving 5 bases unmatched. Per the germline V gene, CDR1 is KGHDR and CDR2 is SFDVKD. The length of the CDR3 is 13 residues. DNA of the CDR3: TGTGCCACCAGTGCCAGACAGGGTTCTGAAGCTTTCTTT. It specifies CATSARQGSEAFF.

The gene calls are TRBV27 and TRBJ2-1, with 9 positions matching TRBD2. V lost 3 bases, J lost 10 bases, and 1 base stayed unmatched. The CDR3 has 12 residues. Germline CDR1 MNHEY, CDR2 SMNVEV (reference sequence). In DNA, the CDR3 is TGTGCCAGCAGTTTTACTAGCGGGGAGCAGTTCTTC. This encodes CASSFTSGEQFF.

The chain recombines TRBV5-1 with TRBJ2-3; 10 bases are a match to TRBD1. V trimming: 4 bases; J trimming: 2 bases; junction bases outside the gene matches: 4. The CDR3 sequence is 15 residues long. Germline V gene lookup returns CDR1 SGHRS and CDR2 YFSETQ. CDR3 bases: TGCGCCAGCAGCCCCGGGACAGGGGCCACAGATACGCAGTATTTT. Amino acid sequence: CASSPGTGATDTQYF.

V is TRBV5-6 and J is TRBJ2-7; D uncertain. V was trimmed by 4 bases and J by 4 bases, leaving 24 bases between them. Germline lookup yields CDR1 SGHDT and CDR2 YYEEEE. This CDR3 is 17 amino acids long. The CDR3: CASSPRLTNTYSYEQYF. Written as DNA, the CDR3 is TGTGCCAGCAGCCCCAGGCTGACCAACACCTATTCTTACGAGCAGTACTTC.

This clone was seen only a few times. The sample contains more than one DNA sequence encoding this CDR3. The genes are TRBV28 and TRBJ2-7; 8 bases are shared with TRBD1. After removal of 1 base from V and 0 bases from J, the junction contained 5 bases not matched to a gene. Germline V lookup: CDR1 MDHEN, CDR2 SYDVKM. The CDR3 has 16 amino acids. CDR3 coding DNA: TGTGCCAGCAGTTTATCCCGACAGGGGAGCTCCTACGAGCAGTACTTC. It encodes CASSLSRQGSSYEQYF.

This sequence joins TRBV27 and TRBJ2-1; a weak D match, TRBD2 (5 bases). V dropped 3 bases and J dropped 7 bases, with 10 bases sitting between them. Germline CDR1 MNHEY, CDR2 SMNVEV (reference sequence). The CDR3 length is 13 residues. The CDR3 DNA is TGTGCCAGCAGTTTCTCTAGCAGGAATGAGCAGTTCTTC. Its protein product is CASSFSSRNEQFF.

Here the CDR3 reads CASTNSQGEREKLFF. DNA of the CDR3: TGTGCCAGCACGAACTCCCAGGGGGAGAGAGAAAAACTGTTTTTT. The chain combines TRBV5-6 with TRBJ1-4; 7 bases are a match to TRBD1. The CDR3 is 15 amino acids. With 6 bases clipped from V and 8 bases from J, the junction kept 13 bases outside the gene matches. CDR1 and CDR2 (germline): SGHDT, YYEEEE.

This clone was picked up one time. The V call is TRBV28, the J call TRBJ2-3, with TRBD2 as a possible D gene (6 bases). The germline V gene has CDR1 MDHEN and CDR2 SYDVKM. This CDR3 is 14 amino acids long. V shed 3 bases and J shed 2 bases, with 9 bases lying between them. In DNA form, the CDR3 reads TGTGCCAGCAGTTTGGCGGGGTCCACAGATACGCAGTATTTT. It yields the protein CASSLAGSTDTQYF.

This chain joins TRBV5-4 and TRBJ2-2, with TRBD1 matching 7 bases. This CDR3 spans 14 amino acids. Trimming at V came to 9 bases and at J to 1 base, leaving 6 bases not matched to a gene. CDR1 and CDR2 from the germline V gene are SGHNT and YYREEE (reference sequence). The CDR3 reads CATSGTENTGELFF. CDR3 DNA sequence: TGTGCCACCTCCGGGACAGAGAACACCGGGGAGCTGTTTTTT.

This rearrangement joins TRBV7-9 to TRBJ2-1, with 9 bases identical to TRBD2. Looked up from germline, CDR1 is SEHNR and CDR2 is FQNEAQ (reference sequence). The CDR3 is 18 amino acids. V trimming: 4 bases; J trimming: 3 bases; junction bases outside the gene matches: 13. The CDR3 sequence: CASSSSRTSASYYNEQFF. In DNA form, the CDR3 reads TGTGCCAGCAGCTCCAGCCGGACTAGCGCTTCCTACTACAATGAGCAGTTCTTC. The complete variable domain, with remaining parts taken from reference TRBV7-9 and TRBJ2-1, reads DTGVSQNPRHKITKRGQNVTFRCDPISEHNRLYWYRQTLGQGPEFLTYFQNEAQLEKSRLLSDRFSAERPKGSFSTLEIQRTEQGDSAMYLCASSSSRTSASYYNEQFFGPGTRLTVL.

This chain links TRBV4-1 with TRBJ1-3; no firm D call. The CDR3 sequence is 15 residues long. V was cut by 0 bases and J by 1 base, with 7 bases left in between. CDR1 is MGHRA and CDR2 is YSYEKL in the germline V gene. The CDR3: CASSQDPGSGNTIYF. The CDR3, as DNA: TGCGCCAGCAGCCAAGATCCCGGGTCTGGAAACACCATATATTTT.